This is a list of T cell receptor beta chains from one sample in a study of identical twins. MiXCR was run by TCRdb on the 5' RACE reads, yielding one entry per CDR3 protein. The sample records roughly 290,000 distinct CDR3 sequences, roughly 10% being singletons. This same sample was also part of a study on yellow fever vaccine responses in identical twins.

The sample taken for sequencing was CD8+ T cells sorted from blood. These receptors were collected from a woman under 30 in good health. The CDR3 runs from the conserved cysteine through the conserved F or W. The order of the fields is J gene, V gene, clone size, CDR3 length, CDR3 protein. The listing skips clone size in some rows; elsewhere it reads once, few, many or a size class.

TRBJ1-1,TRBV5-6,many,12,CASSSPATEAFF
TRBJ1-2,TRBV9,many,13,CASSDAQNYGYTF
TRBJ2-7,TRBV3-1,many,15,CASSQAQGAAYEQYF
TRBJ2-1,TRBV4-1,many,14,CASSSSGGENEQFF
TRBJ2-5,TRBV5-1,.,13,CASSLVRAGIQYF
TRBJ2-4,TRBV12-3/TRBV12-4,.,15,CASSWGLSPKNIQYF
TRBJ2-7,TRBV7-9,many,14,CASSLGQGVAEQYF
TRBJ2-1,TRBV6-1,.,17,CASSGPALGGGYNEQFF
TRBJ1-2,TRBV5-1,few,14,CASSFSIGNYGYTF
TRBJ2-2,TRBV10-3,many,21,CAISESSSGLASPGDTGELFF
TRBJ1-2,TRBV12-3/TRBV12-4,few,14,CASSATDSLYGYTF
TRBJ2-7,TRBV18,few,17,CASSPNFPGDVSYEQYF
TRBJ2-1,TRBV4-1,.,12,CASSPGTGEQFF
TRBJ2-1,TRBV12-5,.,15,CASGLVGRAANEQFF
TRBJ1-2,TRBV7-6,.,15,CASSLDDDRTYGYTF
TRBJ2-7,TRBV5-1,many,14,CASSLAASTYEQYF
TRBJ2-7,TRBV11-2,.,9,CASSPRPLF
TRBJ2-3,TRBV3-1,.,17,CASSPLWTSGGTDTQYF
TRBJ1-1,TRBV29-1,few,14,CSGGRGSVNTEAFF
TRBJ2-5,TRBV20-1,few,16,CSATASGQGDLETQYF
TRBJ1-1,TRBV5-1,few,12,CASSSASTEAFF
TRBJ2-3,TRBV7-9,few,16,CASKGADSTQTDTQYF
TRBJ1-1,TRBV29-1,.,12,CSVDSGPTEAFF
TRBJ2-7,TRBV7-6,.,15,CASSTGRGGSYEQYF
TRBJ2-7,TRBV7-9,many,16,CASSSLAGGLLDEQYF
TRBJ2-5,TRBV29-1,many,12,CSVVTGMETQYF
TRBJ1-3,TRBV4-3,many,15,CASSQEAYSGNTIYF
TRBJ1-1,TRBV29-1,many,14,CSVPSVGVKTEAFF
TRBJ1-5,TRBV19,.,14,CASSPWPSNQPQHF
TRBJ2-3,TRBV23-1,.,16,CASSQGGQLARDTQYF
TRBJ2-7,TRBV6-2/TRBV6-3,few,15,CASSDWTSLSDEQYF
TRBJ1-5,TRBV15,few,15,CATSITPNGNQPQHF
TRBJ2-7,TRBV13,many,14,CASSLASGVDEQYF
TRBJ2-3,TRBV4-3,.,16,CASSQDRLAGGDTQYF
TRBJ2-7,TRBV27,.,15,CASSSRQGKAYEQYF
TRBJ2-1,TRBV30,.,15,CAWTIGSSSYNEQFF
TRBJ2-1,TRBV27,few,13,CASSLGPLVVEFF
TRBJ2-3,TRBV30,.,17,CAWKNIGLAGATDTQYF
TRBJ1-3,TRBV7-6,many,17,CASSLAALGGSGNTIYF
TRBJ2-7,TRBV4-2,.,13,CASSQESLGEQYF
TRBJ2-7,TRBV5-4,.,13,CASSLESSYEQYF
TRBJ1-1,TRBV29-1,many,12,CSADRMNTEAFF
TRBJ2-1,TRBV7-9,once,16,CASSTRLAGGGNEQFF
TRBJ2-7,TRBV27,.,18,CASSPWTSGRTQFYEQYF
TRBJ1-2,TRBV11-2,.,16,CASSGDRDSPSYGYTF
TRBJ2-5,TRBV4-1,.,17,CASSQEPGVRIGETQYF
TRBJ2-2,TRBV6-5,few,19,CASSYSWTSGGANAGELFF
TRBJ1-1,TRBV4-1,few,15,CASSQVQGLNTEAFF
TRBJ2-1,TRBV29-1,few,15,CSVVSGRLSYNEQFF
TRBJ1-1,TRBV29-1,few,13,CSVIYRGNGEAFF
TRBJ2-7,TRBV4-3,many,13,CASSQDGSYEQYF
TRBJ2-7,TRBV4-3,few,15,CASSLGTSETYEQYF
TRBJ1-1,TRBV5-1,.,15,CASSLEQGVGTEAFF
TRBJ2-1,TRBV5-4,.,15,CASSFTSGAYNEQFF
TRBJ2-3,TRBV29-1,many,14,CSVGATDYTDTQYF